Below are 5 T cell receptor beta chains sequenced from a single sample in a study of blood T cell repertoires in COVID-19 (TCRdb year 2020). The library was made by the immunoSEQ multiplex PCR assay. The immuneACCESS repertoire file appears here via TCRdb, limited to in-frame rearrangements. These files lack a portion of the clones; in checked studies, under half of the deficit traces to unresolved V genes, and the cause of the others is not known. The sample contains about 480,000 clones, around 87% of them found a single time. The ten most abundant clones make up over 1.5% of the sample. The sequenced sample consisted of PBMCs or T cells enriched from blood (not recorded which). The receptors were gathered from a woman aged 40-49 years who had recovered from COVID-19.

V and J are TRBV5-1 and TRBJ2-5; TRBD2 might be the D (5 bases). The CDR3 totals 14 residues. Trimming cost V 4 bases and J 1 base, with 11 bases left between them. Looked up from germline, CDR1 is SGHRS and CDR2 is YFSETQ. CDR3 nucleotide sequence: TGCGCCAGCAGCAGGCGGGCTTTCCAAGAGACCCAGTACTTC. This codes for CASSRRAFQETQYF.

The chain recombines TRBV11-2 with TRBJ2-3; 7 bases align to TRBD1. The CDR3 loop spans 15 amino acids. After removal of 5 bases from V and 2 bases from J, the junction contained 7 bases not matched to a gene. Germline CDR1 SGHAT, CDR2 FQNNGV. The CDR3 sequence: CASSPRDRNTDTQYF. In DNA, the CDR3 is TGTGCCAGCAGCCCCCGGGACAGAAACACAGATACGCAGTATTTT.

The V call is TRBV6-2 or TRBV6-3, the J call TRBJ1-5; 8 bases align to TRBD1. The junction had 8 bases not matched to a gene; V was cut back by 4 bases and J by 6 bases. Germline CDR1 reads MNHEY; CDR2 reads SVGEGT. This CDR3 contains 15 residues. DNA for the CDR3: TGTGCCAGCAGTTCCGGACAGGGTATATCTCAGCCCCAGCATTTT. Protein sequence: CASSSGQGISQPQHF.

The chain employs TRBV5-6 and TRBJ2-7, with 7 positions matching TRBD2. From germline, CDR1 is SGHDT and CDR2 YYEEEE. Trimming removed 4 bases from V and 7 bases from J; junction bases left unmatched: 17. This CDR3 has 16 amino acids. CDR3 in amino acids: CASSPDFAGALKEQYF. Written as DNA, the CDR3 is TGTGCCAGCAGCCCCGACTTTGCGGGAGCTTTGAAAGAGCAGTACTTC.

This clone has just a few counts. This chain uses TRBV6-6 with TRBJ1-2; D is unclear. Germline V gives CDR1 MNHNY, CDR2 SVGAGI (reference sequence). Trimming removed 4 bases at V and 4 bases at J, with 13 bases between. The CDR3 consists of 14 residues. The DNA for the CDR3 is TGTGCCAGCAGTTCCTCTTCCGCGGCCTATGGCTACACCTTC. As protein: CASSSSSAAYGYTF.